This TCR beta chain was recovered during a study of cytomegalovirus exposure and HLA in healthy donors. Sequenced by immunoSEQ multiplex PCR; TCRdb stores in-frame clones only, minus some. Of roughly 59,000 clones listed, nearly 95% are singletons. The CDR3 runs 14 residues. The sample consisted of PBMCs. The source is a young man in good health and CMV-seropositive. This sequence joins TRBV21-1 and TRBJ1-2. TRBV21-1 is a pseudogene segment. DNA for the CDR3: TGTGCCAGCAGCAAAGCAACGGGTAACTATGGCTACACCTTC. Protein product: CASSKATGNYGYTF.